The TCR beta chain under discussion was sequenced for a study of cytomegalovirus exposure and HLA in healthy donors. The CDR3 extends over 14 amino acids. V shed 6 bases and J shed 0 bases, with 10 bases lying between them. Germline CDR1 reads SGDLS; CDR2 reads YYNGEE. Regarding donors, all were healthy bone marrow donors. In the case of this clone: No antigen is known for it.

The PCR was carried out with 60 Vbeta primers and 13 Jbeta primers. The data were produced by immunoSEQ multiplex PCR, yet TCRdb's version contains in-frame clones alone and is incomplete. This table has about 200,000 clones, around 79% appearing once. Study-wide results and caveats: Several top significant clusters appeared, in a later analysis, to be linked to common viral pathogens. More clonal expansion characterized HLA-associated TCR beta chains than equally common others in a later analysis. Later analysis placed DRB1 highest and HLA-C lowest in TCR association rates, which differed by HLA locus.

Source material: PBMCs. The sequence was collected from a girl aged 10 to 17 in good health and CMV-seropositive. V usage is TRBV9 and J usage is TRBJ2-4; D uncertain. The CDR3 here is CASTPGLAKNIQYF. CDR3 nucleotide sequence: TGTGCCAGCACCCCGGGTCTAGCCAAAAACATTCAGTACTTC.